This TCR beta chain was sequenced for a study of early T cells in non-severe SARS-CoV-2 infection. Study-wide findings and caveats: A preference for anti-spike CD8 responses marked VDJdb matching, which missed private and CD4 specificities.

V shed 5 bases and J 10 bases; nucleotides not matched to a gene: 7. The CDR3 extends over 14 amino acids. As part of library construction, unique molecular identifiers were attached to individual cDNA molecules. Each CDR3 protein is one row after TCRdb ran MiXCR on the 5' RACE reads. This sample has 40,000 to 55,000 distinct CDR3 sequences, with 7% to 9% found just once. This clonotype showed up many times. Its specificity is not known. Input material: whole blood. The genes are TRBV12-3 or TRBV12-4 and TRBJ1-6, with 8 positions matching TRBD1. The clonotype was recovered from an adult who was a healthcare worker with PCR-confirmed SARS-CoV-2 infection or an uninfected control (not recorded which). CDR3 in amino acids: CASSRTGFDSPLHF. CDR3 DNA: TGTGCCAGCAGTAGGACAGGGTTTGACTCACCCCTCCACTTT.